This passage covers 5 T cell receptor beta chains from one sample sequenced in a study of T-cell memory formation after mild COVID-19. TCRdb recomputed calls from the 5' RACE reads with MiXCR, one row per CDR3 protein. Seen here are roughly 450,000 distinct CDR3 sequences, over 15% observed once, and the top ten hold 20% to 25%. The sequencing input was PBMCs or a T cell subset sorted from them (not recorded which). The receptors derive from a young man who had mild COVID-19 (a few samples of this study predate the infection). Cell type and time point are not known.

This clonotype was seen a handful of times. The V gene is TRBV5-1, the J gene TRBJ2-1; D is undetermined. V lost 7 bases to trimming and J lost 8 bases, with 10 bases between them. The CDR3 is 11 amino acids. Germline V gene sequence: CDR1 SGHRS, CDR2 YFSETQ. The CDR3, as DNA: TGCGCCAGCGGCTCCTGGTATGAGCAGTTCTTC. Residues: CASGSWYEQFF.

The chain links TRBV6-1 to TRBJ2-7; no clear D. The CDR3 loop spans 15 amino acids. CDR1 MNHNS and CDR2 SASEGT come from the germline V gene. V was clipped by 7 bases and J by 3 bases, with 19 bases between them. CDR3 sequence (DNA): TGTGCCAGCATGGGTTGGACGGGCTCGGGCTACGAGCAGTACTTC. It translates to CASMGWTGSGYEQYF.

This clonotype was detected only a few times. The chain has TRBV5-5 and TRBJ2-5, with 12 bases matching TRBD2. The ends lost 4 bases at V and 2 bases at J; junction bases unmatched: 9. The CDR3 is 17 residues long. The germline gives CDR1 SGHKS, CDR2 YYEKEE (reference sequence). The CDR3 reads CASSLGLAGRRQETQYF. CDR3 bases: TGTGCCAGCAGCCTAGGACTAGCGGGGAGAAGACAAGAGACCCAGTACTTC.

This chain uses TRBV5-5 with TRBJ2-3, with D unresolved. Trimming took off 0 bases at V and 6 bases at J, with 17 bases between the two ends. The CDR3 totals 16 residues. The V gene's germline CDR1 is SGHKS and CDR2 YYEKEE (reference sequence). The CDR3 protein is CASSLAPLSSGDTQYF. The CDR3 nucleotides read TGTGCCAGCAGCTTGGCTCCTTTGAGTTCTGGGGATACGCAGTATTTT.

Sample share makes this clonotype medium-sized. This chain uses TRBV5-1 with TRBJ2-4; the D gene is possibly TRBD1 (7 bases). The CDR3 consists of 14 residues. The V end lost 0 bases, the J end lost 6 bases, and 10 bases lay between the germline ends. The germline V gene encodes CDR1 SGHRS and CDR2 YFSETQ. The CDR3 here is CASSLGQGGNIQYF. In DNA, the CDR3 is TGCGCCAGCAGCTTGGGCCAGGGGGGAAACATTCAGTACTTC.